Presented here are 3 T cell receptor beta chains from one specimen sequenced in a study of OX40 agonist ivuxolimab in advanced cancers. Using immunoSEQ multiplex PCR, the repertoire was profiled, and TCRdb retains in-frame clones only, with some absent. The table lists about 84,000 clones, 89% of them singletons. Sequencing used CD4+ or CD8+ T cells sorted from blood, obtained in a trial of the OX40 agonist ivuxolimab. These TCRs come from an adult with an advanced solid tumor such as melanoma, head and neck, liver or kidney cancer.

The rearrangement joins TRBV2 to TRBJ2-1; D ambiguous. CDR1 and CDR2 (germline): SNHLY, FYNNEI. The CDR3 extends over 13 amino acids. V was cut by 1 base and J by 6 bases, with 7 bases left in between. The CDR3 DNA reads TGTGCCAGCAGTGAAGACACAGCCAATGAGCAGTTCTTC. It translates to CASSEDTANEQFF.

This clone was seen more than once but under ten times. The chain uses TRBV29-1 and TRBJ1-5; D might be TRBD1 (5 bases). Germline loops: CDR1 SQVTM, CDR2 ANQGSEA. This CDR3 is 14 amino acids long. Deletions cut 5 bases from V and 2 bases from J, with 13 bases between. CDR3 in DNA: TGCAGCGTTAGGACACCGGGCGGCAATCAGCCCCAGCATTTT. This translates into CSVRTPGGNQPQHF.

This chain joins TRBV25-1 and TRBJ2-5, with D perhaps TRBD1 (6 bases). The length of the CDR3 is 15 residues. Germline values: CDR1 MGHDK, CDR2 SYGVNS. V gave up 3 bases and J gave up 1 base, with 12 bases separating them. The CDR3 reads CASSDPTGPQETQYF. As DNA, the CDR3 is TGTGCCAGCAGTGACCCTACAGGGCCCCAAGAGACCCAGTACTTC.